This T cell receptor (beta chain) was observed in a study of blood T cell repertoires in COVID-19. Turning to the study itself: The United States, Italy and Spain provided the acute and convalescent COVID-19 samples.

In its sample, this clone was seen once. With 0 bases removed from V and 6 bases from J, the gap between germline ends came to 13 bases. Germline-derived CDR1 and CDR2 are SGDLS and YYNGEE. The CDR3 covers 15 residues. Produced via immunoSEQ multiplex PCR; TCRdb's table is partial and in-frame only. The repertoire has some 150,000 clones, around 86% of them found once; the top ten carry approximately 40%. The chain couples TRBV9 to TRBJ2-1; D perhaps matches TRBD1 (6 bases). Material for sequencing was peripheral blood. This TCR was sampled from a middle-aged man who had recovered from COVID-19. The CDR3 protein is CASSVGNRVSNEQFF. The DNA of the CDR3 is TGTGCCAGCAGCGTAGGGAACAGGGTCTCCAATGAGCAGTTCTTC.